The T cell receptor beta chain described here comes from a study of CD8+ T cells in alopecia areata. About the study: Each day, treated patients took oral tofacitinib twice, at 5 to 10 mg per dose. The study's findings and limits: Persistence during tofacitinib was seen for many expanded lesional clones in scalp and blood.

The treatment: oral pan-JAK inhibitor, 5-10 mg twice daily. Germline lookup yields CDR1 MNHEY and CDR2 SVGAGI. V was cut by 2 bases and J by 3 bases, with 13 bases left in between. The CDR3 totals 15 residues. As regards this clone: The antigen remains undetermined.

The sequencing template was cDNA reverse transcribed from extracted RNA. Only in-frame clones appear in the TCRdb table, and some are missing; sequencing was by immunoSEQ multiplex PCR. The sample includes around 200,000 clones, about 55% seen only once; the top ten take approximately 11%. This sample comprised CD8+ T cells sorted from blood, obtained at week 24, from a patient treated with tofacitinib. This clonotype was obtained from a human donor with alopecia areata. The rearrangement uses TRBV6-5 and TRBJ2-5, with D perhaps TRBD1 or TRBD2 (6 bases each). The DNA of the CDR3 is TGTGCCAGCAGTTACAATTTGGGGGGCAAAGAGACCCAGTACTTC. Amino acid sequence: CASSYNLGGKETQYF.